A single sample gave rise to the 22 T cell receptor beta chains below, sequenced in a study of identical twins. MiXCR, applied by TCRdb to the 5' RACE reads, yields one record per CDR3 protein. This table has more than 650,000 distinct CDR3 sequences, around 6% appearing once. The sample was naive T cells sorted from blood. Source of these receptors: a man aged 18-30 years in good health.

The chain recombines TRBV2 with TRBJ2-7, with a tentative D call TRBD1 (7 bases). Germline CDR1 SNHLY, CDR2 FYNNEI. The CDR3 length is 15 residues. Deletions cut 2 bases from V and 2 bases from J, with 13 bases between. The CDR3 protein is CASSEMAGGPYEQYF. CDR3 sequence (DNA): TGTGCCAGCAGTGAAATGGCAGGGGGGCCCTACGAGCAGTACTTC.

The sample holds many counts of this clonotype. The V call is TRBV5-4, the J call TRBJ2-3, with a weak D call TRBD1 (6 bases). The CDR3 contains 14 residues. The germline V gene has CDR1 SGHNT and CDR2 YYREEE (reference sequence). V lost 6 bases, J lost 0 bases, and 11 bases lay in between. The CDR3 DNA sequence: TGTGCCAGCACCGACGGACAGAGCACAGATACGCAGTATTTT. Its translation is CASTDGQSTDTQYF. Based on the CDR3 plus reference TRBV5-4 and TRBJ2-3, the full variable domain is ETGVTQSPTHLIKTRGQQVTLRCSSQSGHNTVSWYQQALGQGPQFIFQYYREEENGRGNFPPRFSGLQFPNYSSELNVNALELDDSALYLCASTDGQSTDTQYFGPGTRLTVL.

This clonotype was observed many times. The genes are TRBV14 and TRBJ2-2; D unresolved. V was trimmed by 7 bases and J by 6 bases, leaving 9 bases between them. The CDR3 totals 12 residues. CDR1 is SGHDN and CDR2 is FVKESK in the germline V gene. The CDR3 nucleotides are TGTGCCAGCACCAAACGACCCGGGGAGCTGTTTTTT. Protein: CASTKRPGELFF.

This clonotype was recorded at least ten times. The rearrangement joins TRBV5-1 to TRBJ2-4; D is uncertain. The CDR3 has 14 amino acids. Germline CDR1 reads SGHRS; CDR2 reads YFSETQ. The V end lost 4 bases, the J end lost 0 bases, and 8 bases lay between the germline ends. The DNA of the CDR3 is TGCGCCAGCAGCCAGAGTTTAGCCAAAAACATTCAGTACTTC. Its protein is CASSQSLAKNIQYF.

The chain employs TRBV25-1 and TRBJ2-7; either TRBD1 or TRBD2 may fit D (5 bases each). The CDR3 sequence is 15 residues long. V was cut by 8 bases and J by 1 base, with 18 bases left in between. Looked up from germline, CDR1 is MGHDK and CDR2 is SYGVNS. The CDR3 here is CASGWGAGSSYEQYF. CDR3 nucleotide sequence: TGTGCCAGCGGGTGGGGTGCAGGGAGTTCCTACGAGCAGTACTTC.

This clonotype was picked up a small number of times. The chain combines TRBV29-1 with TRBJ2-7; no definite D call. The CDR3 runs to 12 residues. Between the trimmed V and J ends, which lost 2 bases and 2 bases, there was a span of 7 bases. Germline V gene data show CDR1 as SQVTM and CDR2 as ANQGSEA. CDR3 protein: CSVELNTYEQYF. The CDR3 nucleotides are TGCAGCGTTGAACTAAACACCTACGAGCAGTACTTC.

The genes are TRBV11-2 and TRBJ2-3, with 7 nucleotides matching TRBD1. V dropped 4 bases and J dropped 2; count of bases not matched to a gene: 15. From germline, CDR1 is SGHAT and CDR2 FQNNGV. The CDR3 sequence is 18 residues long. CDR3 amino acids: CASSYPSIGTALTDTQYF. CDR3 nucleotides: TGTGCCAGCAGCTACCCCTCGATTGGGACAGCCCTCACAGATACGCAGTATTTT.

This clonotype was seen only a few times. The rearrangement uses TRBV3-1 and TRBJ2-7; a weak D match, TRBD2 (5 bases). V shed 4 bases and J shed 5 bases, with 9 bases lying between them. Germline V gene data show CDR1 as LGHDT and CDR2 as YNNKEL (reference sequence). The CDR3 is made up of 12 amino acids. The CDR3 is CASSRTFNEQYF. CDR3 in DNA: TGTGCCAGCAGCCGGACTTTCAACGAGCAGTACTTC.

V gene TRBV10-3 combines with J gene TRBJ2-3, with no clear D. V was shortened by 7 bases and J by 3 bases, with 11 bases between the two germline ends. Germline loops: CDR1 ENHRY, CDR2 SYGVKD. The CDR3 is made up of 13 amino acids. The chain's CDR3 is CAIMAVSTDTQYF. DNA of the CDR3: TGTGCCATCATGGCGGTATCGACAGATACGCAGTATTTT.

This clonotype was counted many times. The chain combines TRBV7-2 with TRBJ2-3; 11 bases agree with TRBD2. The CDR3 runs 16 residues. CDR1 is SGHTA and CDR2 is FQGNSA in the germline V gene. J was trimmed by 6 bases and V by 5 bases; bases with no gene match: 10. CDR3 region: CASSRPGLAGGDTQYF. In nucleotides, the CDR3 is TGTGCCAGCAGCCGACCCGGGCTAGCGGGAGGCGATACGCAGTATTTT.

In its sample, this clonotype was seen many times. The CDR3: CASSLARGQGNGYTF. In DNA form, the CDR3 reads TGTGCCAGCAGCTTAGCGAGGGGACAGGGTAATGGCTACACCTTC. This chain joins TRBV7-2 and TRBJ1-2; TRBD1 aligns across 9 bases. CDR3 length: 15 residues. The germline gives CDR1 SGHTA, CDR2 FQGNSA. V lost 0 bases, J lost 6 bases, and 5 bases stayed unmatched.

The chain has TRBV4-1 and TRBJ1-6; maybe TRBD1 (5 bases). Germline values: CDR1 MGHRA, CDR2 YSYEKL. Trimming stripped 4 bases from V and 2 bases from J, with 9 bases between. This CDR3 region has 15 residues. The CDR3 DNA is TGCGCCAGCAGCCGGATAGGGGCCTATAATTCACCCCTCCACTTT. This sequence encodes CASSRIGAYNSPLHF.

Only a few counts were recorded for this clonotype. The chain carries TRBV3-1 and TRBJ2-5; 7 nucleotides align to TRBD2. Germline values: CDR1 LGHDT, CDR2 YNNKEL (reference sequence). The V and J ends lost 2 bases and 2 bases, in that order; junction bases with no gene match: 8. CDR3 length equals 16 residues. CDR3: CASSQTSAKKQETQYF. CDR3 DNA: TGTGCCAGCAGCCAAACTAGCGCGAAAAAACAAGAGACCCAGTACTTC.

The gene calls are TRBV7-2 and TRBJ2-7; TRBD2 agrees at 12 bases. V gave up 4 bases and J gave up 3 bases; unmatched junction bases: 4. Germline CDR1 and CDR2: SGHTA and FQGNSA. The CDR3 runs to 15 residues. CDR3 sequence: CASSYRTSGNYEQYF. CDR3 DNA: TGTGCCAGCAGCTACCGGACTAGCGGGAACTACGAGCAGTACTTC.

There are a few counts of this clonotype. This sequence may be a read error, since a much larger clone differs from it by one base. The J gene is TRBJ2-7, the V gene TRBV12-3 or TRBV12-4; 7 bases line up with TRBD1. The CDR3 loop spans 13 amino acids. The V gene end was trimmed by 8 bases and the J gene end by 0 bases; junction bases not matched to a gene: 4. CDR3 protein: CASCRDSSYEQYF. CDR3 in DNA: TGTGCCAGCTGCCGGGACAGCTCCTACGAGCAGTACTTC.

At least ten counts were recorded for this clonotype. V usage is TRBV24-1 and J usage is TRBJ2-1, with D unclear. The CDR3 extends over 17 amino acids. The V gene lost 4 bases and the J gene lost 0 bases, with 15 bases spanning the gap. Germline V gene sequence: CDR1 KGHDR, CDR2 SFDVKD. The CDR3 DNA follows: TGTGCCACCAGTGAACCCCACCCGGCTAGCTCCTACAATGAGCAGTTCTTC. Its translation is CATSEPHPASSYNEQFF.

This clonotype has just a few counts. The chain is built from TRBV20-1 and TRBJ2-1; the match to TRBD2 covers 7 bases. This CDR3 contains 17 residues. Germline V gene data show CDR1 as DFQATT and CDR2 as SNEGSKA (reference sequence). After removal of 0 bases from V and 2 bases from J, the junction contained 10 bases not matched to a gene. In DNA form, the CDR3 reads TGCAGTGCTAGAGATCTCGGTGTCACTAGCGCCTACAATGAGCAGTTCTTC. It is translated as CSARDLGVTSAYNEQFF.

This clonotype was picked up many times. The chain uses TRBV12-3 or TRBV12-4 and TRBJ2-2; no clear D. V shed 11 bases and J shed 6 bases, with 10 bases lying between them. The CDR3 totals 11 residues. The CDR3 here is CAGIEAGELFF. For the CDR3, the DNA is TGTGCCGGAATCGAGGCCGGGGAGCTGTTTTTT.

This clonotype was seen repeatedly, ten times or more. The chain combines TRBV4-3 with TRBJ2-1; D call uncertain. CDR3 length: 13 residues. Trimming pared 0 bases from V and 10 bases from J, leaving 10 bases between. In germline, CDR1 is LGHNA, CDR2 YSLEER. The CDR3 spells CASSQEGYGEQFF. For the CDR3, the DNA is TGCGCCAGCAGCCAAGAAGGCTATGGAGAGCAGTTCTTC.

There are many counts of this clonotype. V gene TRBV29-1 combines with J gene TRBJ2-3, with D possibly matching TRBD2 (6 bases). Germline CDR1 SQVTM, CDR2 ANQGSEA. The CDR3 spans 16 residues. Trimming left V 3 bases short and J 1 base short, with 17 bases between. In DNA, the CDR3 is TGCAGCGTTGACTCACCCCCGGGGGACCGCACAGATACGCAGTATTTT. Translated, it gives CSVDSPPGDRTDTQYF.

This clonotype was seen a few times. This chain connects TRBV11-1 to TRBJ2-1; D is unclear. V gave up 0 bases and J gave up 8 bases, with 11 bases separating them. CDR1 is SGHAT, CDR2 FQDESV, per germline (reference sequence). This CDR3 has 14 residues. The CDR3, as DNA: TGTGCCAGCAGCTTAGCTTCCCCCGGAGATGAGCAGTTCTTC. It is translated as CASSLASPGDEQFF.

J is TRBJ2-1 and V is TRBV2; 9 bases match TRBD1. This CDR3 comprises 13 residues. Germline V gene data show CDR1 as SNHLY and CDR2 as FYNNEI. V was clipped by 5 bases and J by 9 bases; unmatched bases: 5. The CDR3 DNA sequence: TGTGCCAGCAGTCGGGACAGGGAAGGTGAGCAGTTCTTC. Amino acid sequence: CASSRDREGEQFF.